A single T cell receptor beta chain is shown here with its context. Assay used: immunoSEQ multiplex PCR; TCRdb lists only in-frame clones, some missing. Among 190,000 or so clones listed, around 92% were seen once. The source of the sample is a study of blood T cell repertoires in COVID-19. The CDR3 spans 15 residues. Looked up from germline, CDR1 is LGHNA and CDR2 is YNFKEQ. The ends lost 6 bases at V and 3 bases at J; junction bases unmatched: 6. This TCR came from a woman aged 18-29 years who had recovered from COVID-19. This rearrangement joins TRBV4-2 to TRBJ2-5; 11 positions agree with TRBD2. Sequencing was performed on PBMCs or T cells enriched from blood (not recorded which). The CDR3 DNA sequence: TGTGCCAGCAGGCTTAGCGGGGGGGAGGAAGAGACCCAGTACTTC. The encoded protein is CASRLSGGEEETQYF.